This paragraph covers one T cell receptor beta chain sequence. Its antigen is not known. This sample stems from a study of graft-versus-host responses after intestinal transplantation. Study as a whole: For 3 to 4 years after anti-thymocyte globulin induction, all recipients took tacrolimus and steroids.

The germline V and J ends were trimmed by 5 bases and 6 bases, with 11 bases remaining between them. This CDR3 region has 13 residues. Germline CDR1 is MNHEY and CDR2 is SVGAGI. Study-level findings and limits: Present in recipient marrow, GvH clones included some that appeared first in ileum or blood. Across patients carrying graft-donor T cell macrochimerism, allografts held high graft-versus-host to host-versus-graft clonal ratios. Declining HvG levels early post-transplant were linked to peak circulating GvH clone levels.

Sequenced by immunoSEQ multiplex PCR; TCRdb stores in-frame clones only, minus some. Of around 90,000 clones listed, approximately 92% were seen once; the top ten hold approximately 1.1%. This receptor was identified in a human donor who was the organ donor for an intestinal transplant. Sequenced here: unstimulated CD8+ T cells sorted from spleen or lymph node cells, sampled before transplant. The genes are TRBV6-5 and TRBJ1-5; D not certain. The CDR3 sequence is CASSGTGFQPQHF. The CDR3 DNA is TGTGCCAGCAGTGGTACCGGTTTTCAGCCCCAGCATTTT.